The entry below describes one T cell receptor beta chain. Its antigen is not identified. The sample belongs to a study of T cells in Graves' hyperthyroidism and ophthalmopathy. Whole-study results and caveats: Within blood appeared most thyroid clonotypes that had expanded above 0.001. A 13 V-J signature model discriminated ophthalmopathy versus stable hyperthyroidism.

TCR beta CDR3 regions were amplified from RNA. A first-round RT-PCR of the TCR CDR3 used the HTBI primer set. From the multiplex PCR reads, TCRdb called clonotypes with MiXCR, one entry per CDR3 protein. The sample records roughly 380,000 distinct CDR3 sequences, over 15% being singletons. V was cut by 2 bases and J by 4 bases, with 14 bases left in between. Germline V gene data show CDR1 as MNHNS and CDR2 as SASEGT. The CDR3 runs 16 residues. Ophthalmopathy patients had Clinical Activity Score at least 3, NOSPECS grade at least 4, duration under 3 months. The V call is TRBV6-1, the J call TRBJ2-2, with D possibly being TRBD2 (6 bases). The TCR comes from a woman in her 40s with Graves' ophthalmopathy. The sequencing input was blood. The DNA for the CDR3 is TGTGCCAGCAGTGAAAGTCCGGGACTCCGCACCGGGGAGCTGTTTTTT. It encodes CASSESPGLRTGELFF.